This is a list of T cell receptor beta chains from one sample in a study of T cell responses to AZD1222 COVID-19 vaccine. Assay used: immunoSEQ multiplex PCR; TCRdb lists only in-frame clones, some missing. The sample contains more than 150,000 clones, 90% of which appear only once. The sequences come from peripheral blood, collected on day 0 of AZD1222 vaccination. All receptors come from an adult in good health. Both conserved end residues are part of each CDR3. The D gene is left open where the match is weak. Expanded clones are given a class, and other clones once, few, many or no size at all.

D,V,J,size,CDR3,DNA
TRBD1,TRBV5-1,TRBJ2-7,NA,CASSLAGTGFYEQYF,TGCGCCAGCAGCTTGGCCGGGACAGGGTTCTACGAGCAGTACTTC
TRBD1,TRBV5-1,TRBJ1-2,NA,CASRSGQGLYGYTF,TGCGCCAGCAGATCGGGACAGGGGTTGTATGGCTACACCTTC
TRBD1,TRBV11-2,TRBJ2-3,once,CASSLTGDTDTQYF,TGTGCCAGCAGCTTGACAGGGGACACAGATACGCAGTATTTT
TRBD1,TRBV27,TRBJ1-3,NA,CASSLRGHSGNTIYF,TGTGCCAGCAGTTTAAGGGGGCACTCTGGAAACACCATATATTTT
NA,TRBV19,TRBJ1-3,NA,CASSINGDPGNTIYF,TGTGCCAGTAGTATCAACGGGGATCCTGGAAACACCATATATTTT
NA,TRBV14,TRBJ1-3,once,CASSQARVSGNTIYF,TGTGCCAGCAGCCAAGCCAGGGTCTCTGGAAACACCATATATTTT
NA,TRBV21-1,TRBJ2-2,NA,CASSRSGLAGIKAENTGELFF,TGTGCCAGCAGCAGAAGCGGACTAGCGGGAATCAAGGCAGAGAACACCGGGGAGCTGTTTTTT
NA,TRBV25-1,TRBJ1-5,many,CASSESRQESNQPQHF,TGTGCCAGCAGTGAATCTAGGCAGGAAAGCAATCAGCCCCAGCATTTT
NA,TRBV28,TRBJ2-7,NA,CASSFGSGTYEQYF,TGTGCCAGCAGTTTTGGGAGCGGTACCTACGAGCAGTACTTC
NA,TRBV6-1,TRBJ2-3,once,CASSVIGGPSTDTQYF,TGTGCCAGCAGTGTAATCGGAGGGCCGAGCACAGATACGCAGTATTTT
TRBD1,TRBV9,TRBJ2-3,NA,CASSAGTGSTDTQYF,TGTGCCAGCAGCGCGGGGACAGGAAGCACAGATACGCAGTATTTT
TRBD2,TRBV6-2/TRBV6-3,TRBJ2-7,once,CASSPTGTSGSGYEQYF,TGTGCCAGCAGCCCCACCGGGACTAGCGGGAGTGGGTACGAGCAGTACTTC
NA,TRBV12-3/TRBV12-4,TRBJ1-4,NA,CASSMRLEKLFF,TGTGCCAGCAGTATGAGACTTGAAAAACTGTTTTTT
NA,TRBV5-8,TRBJ1-2,NA,CASSRAPMNYGYTF,TGTGCCAGCAGCCGCGCCCCGATGAACTATGGCTACACCTTC
NA,TRBV5-1,TRBJ1-2,NA,CASSQEVGSNYGYTF,TGCGCCAGCAGTCAGGAGGTGGGATCTAACTATGGCTACACCTTC
TRBD2,TRBV11-2,TRBJ2-1,NA,CASSLRASGRVQIGNEQFF,TGTGCCAGCAGCTTAAGGGCTAGCGGGAGGGTTCAGATAGGCAATGAGCAGTTCTTC
NA,TRBV20-1,TRBJ2-5,NA,CSALPETQYF,TGCAGTGCCCTTCCCGAGACCCAGTACTTC
NA,TRBV9,TRBJ2-1,once,CASSVGGGTYNEQFF,TGTGCCAGCAGCGTAGGTGGGGGCACCTACAATGAGCAGTTCTTC
NA,TRBV4-1,TRBJ2-1,NA,CASSQVGIARYNEQFF,TGCGCCAGCAGCCAAGTGGGGATAGCGCGATACAATGAGCAGTTCTTC
TRBD2,TRBV14,TRBJ2-7,NA,CASSQRLAPGSEQYF,TGTGCCAGCAGCCAAAGACTAGCGCCTGGCTCTGAGCAGTACTTC